This is a list of T cell receptor beta chains from one sample in a study of blood T cell repertoires in COVID-19. Sequencing used immunoSEQ multiplex PCR; TCRdb keeps in-frame clones, though not all of them. The table records about 160,000 clones, approximately 95% of them present only once. Source material: peripheral blood. The receptors stem from a woman in her forties or fifties with acute or convalescent COVID-19. CDR3s include the opening cysteine and the closing phenylalanine or tryptophan. D genes are given only for firm matches. Clone size is not always given. Where it is, it says once, few, many or a class for expanded clones.

clone_size: .
j_call: TRBJ2-1
v_call: TRBV10-1
d_call: .
cdr3_nt: TGCGCCAGCAGCGCCGGACAGTACAATGAGCAGTTCTTC
cdr3_aa: CASSAGQYNEQFF

clone_size: .
j_call: TRBJ2-1
v_call: TRBV30
d_call: TRBD1
cdr3_nt: TGTGCCTGGAGACAGGGGCGATGGGATGAGCAGTTCTTC
cdr3_aa: CAWRQGRWDEQFF

clone_size: .
j_call: TRBJ1-1
v_call: TRBV19
d_call: .
cdr3_nt: TGTGCCAGTAGCCTCCAAATGACAGTGAACACTGAAGCTTTCTTT
cdr3_aa: CASSLQMTVNTEAFF

clone_size: .
j_call: TRBJ1-1
v_call: TRBV2
d_call: TRBD1
cdr3_nt: TGTGCCAGCATACCGGGACAGGGGGCAACTGAAGCTTTCTTT
cdr3_aa: CASIPGQGATEAFF

clone_size: .
j_call: TRBJ1-1
v_call: TRBV6-5
d_call: TRBD1
cdr3_nt: TGTGCCAGCAGAGCCCGGGACAGGAACACTGAAGCTTTCTTT
cdr3_aa: CASRARDRNTEAFF

clone_size: .
j_call: TRBJ1-1
v_call: TRBV19
d_call: .
cdr3_nt: TGTGCCAGTAGTATAGTGCGAGACAGCAGGTCGGGAGCTTTCTTT
cdr3_aa: CASSIVRDSRSGAFF

clone_size: .
j_call: TRBJ2-2
v_call: TRBV11-1
d_call: .
cdr3_nt: TGTGCCAGCAGCCCCGGGGGTGGAGGCCACACCGGGGAGCTGTTTTTT
cdr3_aa: CASSPGGGGHTGELFF

clone_size: .
j_call: TRBJ1-5
v_call: TRBV6-2/TRBV6-3
d_call: .
cdr3_nt: TGTGCCAGCAGCCTAGGGGGGGGCTGGACAGATAGCAATCAGCCCCAGCATTTT
cdr3_aa: CASSLGGGWTDSNQPQHF

clone_size: .
j_call: TRBJ1-1
v_call: TRBV7-9
d_call: TRBD1
cdr3_nt: TGTGCCAGCAGCATACCGGGACAGTTAAACACTGAAGCTTTCTTT
cdr3_aa: CASSIPGQLNTEAFF

clone_size: .
j_call: TRBJ1-2
v_call: TRBV18
d_call: .
cdr3_nt: TGTGCCAGCTCACCCTCCAGATCCGGGGTGGATGGCTACACCTTC
cdr3_aa: CASSPSRSGVDGYTF

clone_size: .
j_call: TRBJ2-1
v_call: TRBV15
d_call: .
cdr3_nt: TGTGCCACCAGCAGGAAGCAGGGCTACAATGAGCAGTTCTTC
cdr3_aa: CATSRKQGYNEQFF

clone_size: .
j_call: TRBJ2-2
v_call: TRBV12-3/TRBV12-4
d_call: .
cdr3_nt: TGTGCCAGCACCCAGTCGGGAGGGGAGCTGTTTTTT
cdr3_aa: CASTQSGGELFF

clone_size: few
j_call: TRBJ1-5
v_call: TRBV19
d_call: .
cdr3_nt: TGTGCCAGTAGTGGAGGATGGGATAGCAATCAGCCCCAGCATTTT
cdr3_aa: CASSGGWDSNQPQHF

clone_size: .
j_call: TRBJ1-5
v_call: TRBV19
d_call: TRBD1
cdr3_nt: TGTGCCAGTAGTGGCAGGGACAGAAAGAACCGTGGAAGCAATCAGCCCCAGCATTTT
cdr3_aa: CASSGRDRKNRGSNQPQHF

clone_size: .
j_call: TRBJ2-1
v_call: TRBV19
d_call: .
cdr3_nt: TGTGCCAGTGGAGGGGAGCCCTACAATGAGCAGTTCTTC
cdr3_aa: CASGGEPYNEQFF

clone_size: .
j_call: TRBJ2-5
v_call: TRBV24-1
d_call: TRBD2
cdr3_nt: TGTGCCACCAGTGAGGGACTAGCTTGGTACTTC
cdr3_aa: CATSEGLAWYF

clone_size: once
j_call: TRBJ1-1
v_call: TRBV4-3
d_call: .
cdr3_nt: TGCGCCAGCAGCCAAGATAACCCCGGGGGGGTAGGTGAAGCTTTCTTT
cdr3_aa: CASSQDNPGGVGEAFF

clone_size: .
j_call: TRBJ1-2
v_call: TRBV24-1
d_call: .
cdr3_nt: TGTGCCACCAGTGACGGGGGAAACTATGGCTACACCTTC
cdr3_aa: CATSDGGNYGYTF

clone_size: once
j_call: TRBJ1-1
v_call: TRBV7-2
d_call: .
cdr3_nt: TGTGCCAGCAGCTTGACAGCGATGAACACTGAAGCTTTCTTT
cdr3_aa: CASSLTAMNTEAFF

clone_size: .
j_call: TRBJ2-1
v_call: TRBV29-1
d_call: TRBD1
cdr3_nt: TGCAGCGTCTATGGGGACAGGGCTCTGAATGAGCAGTTCTTC
cdr3_aa: CSVYGDRALNEQFF

clone_size: .
j_call: TRBJ1-1
v_call: TRBV2
d_call: .
cdr3_nt: TGTGCCAGCAACCATAACGGGGACACACTGAACACTGAAGCTTTCTTT
cdr3_aa: CASNHNGDTLNTEAFF

clone_size: once
j_call: TRBJ1-1
v_call: TRBV28
d_call: TRBD1
cdr3_nt: TGTGCCAGCAGTTCCTACAGGGGCACTGAAGCTTTCTTT
cdr3_aa: CASSSYRGTEAFF

clone_size: .
j_call: TRBJ1-4
v_call: TRBV5-1
d_call: TRBD1
cdr3_nt: TGCGCCAGCAGCTACGGGACAGGGGAGTATAATGAAAAACTGTTTTTT
cdr3_aa: CASSYGTGEYNEKLFF

clone_size: .
j_call: TRBJ1-3
v_call: TRBV6-5
d_call: .
cdr3_nt: TGTGCCAGCAGTCCCGGGGGCTCTGGAAACACCATATATTTT
cdr3_aa: CASSPGGSGNTIYF

clone_size: .
j_call: TRBJ2-5
v_call: TRBV7-3
d_call: TRBD2
cdr3_nt: TGTGCCAGCAGCTTAGGGACTAGCGGCAGTGGCCAAGAGACCCAGTACTTC
cdr3_aa: CASSLGTSGSGQETQYF

clone_size: .
j_call: TRBJ1-1
v_call: TRBV27
d_call: .
cdr3_nt: TGTGCCAGCAGAAACAGGACCGAGAACACTGAAGCTTTCTTT
cdr3_aa: CASRNRTENTEAFF

clone_size: .
j_call: TRBJ1-1
v_call: TRBV7-8
d_call: .
cdr3_nt: TGTGCCAGCAGCGTACAGGAGAACACTGAAGCTTTCTTT
cdr3_aa: CASSVQENTEAFF

clone_size: .
j_call: TRBJ2-1
v_call: TRBV18
d_call: .
cdr3_nt: TGTGCCAGCTCTCCCCGAAGGAGCTCCTACAATGAGCAGTTCTTC
cdr3_aa: CASSPRRSSYNEQFF

clone_size: .
j_call: TRBJ2-1
v_call: TRBV3-1/TRBV3-2
d_call: TRBD2
cdr3_nt: TGTGCCTTCCCAAAAGGACTAGAATTCTACAATGAGCAGTTCTTC
cdr3_aa: CAFPKGLEFYNEQFF

clone_size: .
j_call: TRBJ1-4
v_call: TRBV18
d_call: .
cdr3_nt: TGTGCCAGCTCACCGTCTTGGGGGGGAGCTAATGAAAAACTGTTTTTT
cdr3_aa: CASSPSWGGANEKLFF

clone_size: .
j_call: TRBJ2-2
v_call: TRBV29-1
d_call: .
cdr3_nt: TGCAGCGTTGGGATGAGGCGAGACACCGGGGAGCTGTTTTTT
cdr3_aa: CSVGMRRDTGELFF

clone_size: once
j_call: TRBJ1-2
v_call: TRBV7-9
d_call: .
cdr3_nt: TGTGCCAGCAGCTTAGAATCGGGAACCTCTCACCCGGGTGGCTACACCTTC
cdr3_aa: CASSLESGTSHPGGYTF

clone_size: .
j_call: TRBJ2-7
v_call: TRBV21-1
d_call: .
cdr3_nt: TGTGCCAGCAGCAAAAGTGACAGAGTCTACGAGCAGTACTTC
cdr3_aa: CASSKSDRVYEQYF

clone_size: .
j_call: TRBJ1-2
v_call: TRBV2
d_call: TRBD1
cdr3_nt: TGTGCCAGCAGCCGGACAGGGACGGGAGGCTACACCTTC
cdr3_aa: CASSRTGTGGYTF

clone_size: .
j_call: TRBJ1-2
v_call: TRBV24-1
d_call: .
cdr3_nt: TGTGCCACCAGTGATTTGCAGGGTTTTGGGGGCTACACCTTC
cdr3_aa: CATSDLQGFGGYTF

clone_size: .
j_call: TRBJ2-3
v_call: TRBV30
d_call: TRBD1
cdr3_nt: TGTGCCTGCGGAGGACAGGGGAGAGGTGATACGCAGTATTTT
cdr3_aa: CACGGQGRGDTQYF

clone_size: .
j_call: TRBJ1-2
v_call: TRBV11-1
d_call: .
cdr3_nt: TGTGCCAGCAGCTTAGGAGAGTATGGCTACACCTTC
cdr3_aa: CASSLGEYGYTF